Listed below are T cell receptor beta chains from one sample, sequenced in a study of OX40 agonist ivuxolimab in advanced cancers. Here immunoSEQ multiplex PCR was the method, and the copy in TCRdb shows in-frame clones only, minus some. The sample contains tens of thousands of clones, roughly nine tenths of which appear only once. This specimen was CD4+ or CD8+ T cells sorted from blood, taken in a trial of the OX40 agonist ivuxolimab. These receptors all stem from an adult with an advanced solid tumor such as melanoma, head and neck, liver or kidney cancer. The conserved cysteine and the conserved F or W are not part of the CDR3 here. The D gene is left open where the match is weak.

13 TRBV28 . ASRPDRTNTGELF
11 TRBV28 . ASSPVGQGRYT
14 TRBV11-2 TRBD1 ASSSGQGARYTEAF
12 TRBV23-1 . ASSQATDTYEQY
11 TRBV7-3 . ASSLGVANEQF
13 TRBV7-3 TRBD2 ASSATSARYNEQF
12 TRBV5-1 TRBD1 ASSTGAFTYEQY
11 TRBV11-3 . ASSLDLGDTIY
15 TRBV28 . ASSATLFGLAKNIQY
11 TRBV19 . ASSQGHNYGYT
14 TRBV5-1 TRBD2 ASSLDQKRENDEQF
12 TRBV5-1 . ASSALFPDPEAF
13 TRBV10-3 . AISQQRTVTHTQY
12 TRBV30 . AWSVLRGSYGYT
13 TRBV11-2 . ASSAGRGPSYEQY
12 TRBV29-1 . SARDMRAAETQY
12 TRBV5-1 . ASSLGGTFNEQF
13 TRBV6-5 TRBD2 ASSYSSGKGYEQY
13 TRBV2 . ASTADSSYNSPLH
16 TRBV5-4 TRBD2 ASSLGLAGVPSTDTQY
11 TRBV28 . ASKTASPGEAF
13 TRBV6-5 . ASSYTTAGAGTQY
13 TRBV6-1 TRBD1 ASSEDSGGVQPQH
11 TRBV28 . ASSSLGYNEQF
14 TRBV2 . ASSEVREQGGSEQY
15 TRBV28 TRBD1 ASSSPGQGFGANVLT
18 TRBV6-1 TRBD2 ASSVLPGGGPGPKAETQY